This T cell receptor beta chain derives from a study of blood T cells in healthy people across ages. The table lists this clonotype with a few counts. Its cognate antigen is unknown. Findings and caveats of the study: A strong correlation was seen between TCR beta diversity and naive T cell percentage.

The V gene's germline CDR1 is PRHDT and CDR2 FYEKMQ (reference sequence). With 2 bases removed from V and 8 bases from J, the gap between germline ends came to 18 bases. CDR3 length: 16 amino acids. For the second PCR, which ran for roughly 7 to 11 cycles, a sample-barcoded 5' primer and a J-beta primer mix were used. TCRdb used MiXCR to reprocess the 5' RACE reads, holding one entry per CDR3 protein. This repertoire shows hundreds of thousands of distinct CDR3 sequences, around 25% found once; its top ten account for roughly a tenth. These data also featured in a second study, about T cells of mothers and their children. This second study says: A few healthy Caucasian mothers, along with their six children, were the donors. Mothers gave over 8 million TCR beta CDR3 reads each, and children several million each. Thymic selection molds TCR recombination products alike in related and unrelated pairs.

Sequencing was performed on blood. The rearrangement uses TRBV13 and TRBJ1-4, with D possibly matching TRBD1 (6 bases). The sequence was obtained from a boy between 10 and 17 years old in good health. As DNA, the CDR3 is TGTGCCAGCAGCTTAAGGCGGTTTGACAGGCCGGAAAAACTGTTTTTT. Protein product: CASSLRRFDRPEKLFF.